The rows below give T cell receptor beta chains drawn from one sample of a study of T-cell memory formation after mild COVID-19. Using its own MiXCR run on the 5' RACE reads, TCRdb lists one record per CDR3 protein. The sample has more than 80,000 distinct CDR3 sequences, more than 15% seen once. The sequenced sample consisted of PBMCs or a T cell subset sorted from them (not recorded which). The origin of the receptors is an adult woman who had mild COVID-19 (a few samples of this study predate the infection). Cell type and time point are not known. Each CDR3 is given with its conserved first and last residue. The order of the fields is V gene, CDR3 length, CDR3 protein.

>TRBV20-1|15
CSARDARGIYNEQFF
>TRBV19|15
CASSLADQPYNEQFF
>TRBV7-9|12
CASSSDKPEAFF
>TRBV18|15
CASSPQDGSNQPQHF
>TRBV10-3|15
CAISDRAAGANVLTF
>TRBV7-9|12
CASSLGPTEAFF
>TRBV5-4|14
CASSLRGRLGEQFF
>TRBV7-3|14
CASSSFPGNYGYTF
>TRBV11-1|15
CASNPGTGPGDTQYF
>TRBV5-4|15
CASSLVPTPPETQYF
>TRBV9|17
CASSVASGSLLGTEAFF
>TRBV12-3/TRBV12-4|12
CASRRTVTEAFF
>TRBV12-3/TRBV12-4|15
CASSLVDSFWYEQYF
>TRBV7-9|12
CASSSPWYEQYF
>TRBV29-1|12
CSVRDNSYEQYF
>TRBV7-9|16
CASSSSGTGSTDTQYF
>TRBV4-2|13
CASSQDVMYEQYF
>TRBV9|15
CASSVGGSGGYEQYF
>TRBV24-1|14
CATRPGQGDTEAFF
>TRBV19|14
CASSIARGSYEQYF
>TRBV12-3/TRBV12-4|18
CASSPEGLAGLTYNEQFF
>TRBV20-1|14
CSARGAMDHYGYTF
>TRBV29-1|10
CSVVNGEQYF
>TRBV2|14
CASTSGSFADTQYF
>TRBV12-3/TRBV12-4|13
CASRRDSPDTQYF
>TRBV20-1|14
CSASGMREYTEAFF
>TRBV5-5|14
CASSLSDRPYEQYF
>TRBV19|16
CASSILGPYEANVLTF
>TRBV11-2|12
CASSHIGYEQYF
>TRBV14|15
CASSQVGRRYNEQFF
>TRBV20-1|15
CSARLGPGAYYGYTF
>TRBV5-6|16
CASSSRRAAPGYGYTF